This passage covers 2 T cell receptor beta chains from one sample sequenced in a study of CD8 T cells in ankylosing spondylitis. TCRdb reanalysed the 5' RACE reads using MiXCR and keeps one entry per CDR3 protein. The sample records roughly 68,000 distinct CDR3 sequences, about 6.2% being singletons. The sequenced sample was synovial fluid, either unsorted or a sorted T cell fraction (not recorded which). The receptors stem from a male donor with ankylosing spondylitis.

This chain links TRBV20-1 with TRBJ1-5, with D uncertain. V dropped 1 base and J dropped 4 bases, with 14 bases sitting between them. The CDR3 sequence is 15 residues long. Germline V gene lookup returns CDR1 DFQATT and CDR2 SNEGSKA (reference sequence). In DNA, the CDR3 is TGCAGTGCTAGAGTGGCAGTCATGGGTAATCAGCCCCAGCATTTT. Its protein product is CSARVAVMGNQPQHF.

This chain links TRBV12-3 or TRBV12-4 with TRBJ1-5; 7 bases match TRBD1. The ends lost 4 bases at V and 2 bases at J; junction bases unmatched: 5. The CDR3 has 15 residues. For the CDR3, the DNA is TGTGCCAGCAGTTCAGCTACAGGGGGCAATCAGCCCCAGCATTTT. It translates to CASSSATGGNQPQHF.